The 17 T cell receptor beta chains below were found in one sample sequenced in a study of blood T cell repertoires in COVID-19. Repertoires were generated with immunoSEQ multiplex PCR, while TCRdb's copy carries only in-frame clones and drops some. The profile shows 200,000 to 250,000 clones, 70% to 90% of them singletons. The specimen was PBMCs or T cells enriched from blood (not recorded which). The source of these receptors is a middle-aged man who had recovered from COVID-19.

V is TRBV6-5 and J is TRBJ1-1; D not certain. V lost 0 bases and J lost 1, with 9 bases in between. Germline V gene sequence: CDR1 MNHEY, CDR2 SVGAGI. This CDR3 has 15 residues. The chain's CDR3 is CASSYSSVPNTEAFF. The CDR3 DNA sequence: TGTGCCAGCAGTTACTCGTCCGTCCCGAACACTGAAGCTTTCTTT.

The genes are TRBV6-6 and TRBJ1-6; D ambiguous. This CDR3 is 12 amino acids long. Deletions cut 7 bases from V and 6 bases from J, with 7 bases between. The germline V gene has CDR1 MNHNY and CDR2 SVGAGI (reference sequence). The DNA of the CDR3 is TGTGCCAGCAACCAGGTTAATTCACCCCTCCACTTT. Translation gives CASNQVNSPLHF.

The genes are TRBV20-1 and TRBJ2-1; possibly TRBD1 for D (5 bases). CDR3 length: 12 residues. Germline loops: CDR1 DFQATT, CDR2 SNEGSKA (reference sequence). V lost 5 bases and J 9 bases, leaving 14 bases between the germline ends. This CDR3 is CSAGGALGEQFF. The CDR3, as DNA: TGCAGTGCTGGTGGGGCGTTGGGTGAGCAGTTCTTC.

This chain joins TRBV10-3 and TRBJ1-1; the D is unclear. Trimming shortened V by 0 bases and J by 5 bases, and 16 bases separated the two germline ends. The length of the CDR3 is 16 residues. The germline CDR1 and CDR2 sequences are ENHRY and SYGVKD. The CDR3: CAISESLEGVRTEAFF. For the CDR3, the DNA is TGTGCCATCAGTGAGTCGTTAGAGGGTGTTAGGACTGAAGCTTTCTTT.

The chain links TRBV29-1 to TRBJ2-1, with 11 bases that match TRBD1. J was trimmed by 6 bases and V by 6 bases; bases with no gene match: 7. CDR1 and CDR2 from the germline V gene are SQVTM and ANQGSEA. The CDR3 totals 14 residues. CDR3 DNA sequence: TGCAGCGTCGGACAGGGGGCGAGGTCCAATGAGCAGTTCTTC. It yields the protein CSVGQGARSNEQFF.

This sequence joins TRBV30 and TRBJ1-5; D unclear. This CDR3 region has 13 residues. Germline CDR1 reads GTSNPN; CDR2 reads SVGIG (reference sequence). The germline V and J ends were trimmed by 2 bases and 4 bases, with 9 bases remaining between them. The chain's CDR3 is CAWSPEFNQPQHF. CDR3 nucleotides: TGTGCCTGGAGTCCCGAGTTTAATCAGCCCCAGCATTTT.

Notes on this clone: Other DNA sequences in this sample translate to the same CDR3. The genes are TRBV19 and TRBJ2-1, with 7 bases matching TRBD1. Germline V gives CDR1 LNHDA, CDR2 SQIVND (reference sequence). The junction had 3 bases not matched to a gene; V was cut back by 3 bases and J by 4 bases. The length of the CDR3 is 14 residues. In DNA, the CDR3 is TGTGCCAGTAGTATCCCGGACAGGTACAATGAGCAGTTCTTC. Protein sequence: CASSIPDRYNEQFF.

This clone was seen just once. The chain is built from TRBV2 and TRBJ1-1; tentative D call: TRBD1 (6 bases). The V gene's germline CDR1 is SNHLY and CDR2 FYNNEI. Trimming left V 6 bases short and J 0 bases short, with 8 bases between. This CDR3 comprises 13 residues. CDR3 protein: CASRNRVNTEAFF. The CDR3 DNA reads TGTGCCAGCAGAAACAGGGTGAACACTGAAGCTTTCTTT. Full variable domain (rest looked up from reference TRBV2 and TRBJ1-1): EPEVTQTPSHQVTQMGQEVILRCVPISNHLYFYWYRQILGQKVEFLVSFYNNEISEKSEIFDDQFSVERPDGSNFTLKIRSTKLEDSAMYFCASRNRVNTEAFFGQGTRLTVV.

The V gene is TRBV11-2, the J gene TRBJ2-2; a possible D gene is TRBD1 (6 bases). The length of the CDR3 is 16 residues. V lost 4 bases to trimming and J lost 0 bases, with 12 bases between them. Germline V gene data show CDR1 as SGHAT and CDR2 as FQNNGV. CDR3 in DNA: TGTGCCAGCAGCTCGGGGACATGGACGAACACCGGGGAGCTGTTTTTT. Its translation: CASSSGTWTNTGELFF.

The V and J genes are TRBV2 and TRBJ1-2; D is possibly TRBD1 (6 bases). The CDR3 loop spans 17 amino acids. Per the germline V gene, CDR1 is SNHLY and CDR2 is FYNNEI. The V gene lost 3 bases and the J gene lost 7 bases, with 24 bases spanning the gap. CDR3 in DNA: TGTGCCAGCAGTGAGACAGGTGGAACAGCGTTTAGTAGTGGCTACACCTTC. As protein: CASSETGGTAFSSGYTF.

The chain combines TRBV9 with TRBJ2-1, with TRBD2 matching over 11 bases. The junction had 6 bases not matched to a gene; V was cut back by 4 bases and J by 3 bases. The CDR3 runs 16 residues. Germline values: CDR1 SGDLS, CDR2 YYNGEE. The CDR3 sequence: CASSSTGTSGYNEQFF. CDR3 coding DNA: TGTGCCAGCAGCTCGACCGGGACTAGCGGCTACAATGAGCAGTTCTTC.

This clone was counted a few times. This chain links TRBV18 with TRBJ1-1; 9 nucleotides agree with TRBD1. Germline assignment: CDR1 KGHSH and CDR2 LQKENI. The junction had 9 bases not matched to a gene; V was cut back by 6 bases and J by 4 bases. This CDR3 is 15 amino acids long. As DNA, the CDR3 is TGTGCCAGCTCCCCCGGGACAGGGATTGGCACTGAAGCTTTCTTT. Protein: CASSPGTGIGTEAFF. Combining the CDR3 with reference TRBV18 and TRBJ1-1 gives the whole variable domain NAGVMQNPRHLVRRRGQEARLRCSPMKGHSHVYWYRQLPEEGLKFMVYLQKENIIDESGMPKERFSAEFPKEGPSILRIQQVVRGDSAAYFCASSPGTGIGTEAFFGQGTRLTVV.

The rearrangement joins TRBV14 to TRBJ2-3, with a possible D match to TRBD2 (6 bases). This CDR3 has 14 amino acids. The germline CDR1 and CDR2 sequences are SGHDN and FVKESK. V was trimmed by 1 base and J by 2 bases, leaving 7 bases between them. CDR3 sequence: CASSQGGVTDTQYF. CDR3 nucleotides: TGTGCCAGCAGCCAAGGGGGGGTCACAGATACGCAGTATTTT.

Written as DNA, the CDR3 is TGTGCCAGCAGTGACTCGAAGCGGGGGGCCACCGGGGAGCTGTTTTTT. Translating gives CASSDSKRGATGELFF. V usage is TRBV6-4 and J usage is TRBJ2-2; TRBD2 matches 9 bases. The CDR3 covers 16 residues. From germline, CDR1 is MRHNA and CDR2 SNTAGT. V was pared by 0 bases and J by 4 bases, with 3 bases of the junction left unmatched.

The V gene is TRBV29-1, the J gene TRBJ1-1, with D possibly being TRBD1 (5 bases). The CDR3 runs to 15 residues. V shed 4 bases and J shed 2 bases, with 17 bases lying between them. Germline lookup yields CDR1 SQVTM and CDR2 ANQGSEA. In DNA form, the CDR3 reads TGCAGCGTTGTAGATCGGGGGAGGGGAAACACTGAAGCTTTCTTT. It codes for CSVVDRGRGNTEAFF.

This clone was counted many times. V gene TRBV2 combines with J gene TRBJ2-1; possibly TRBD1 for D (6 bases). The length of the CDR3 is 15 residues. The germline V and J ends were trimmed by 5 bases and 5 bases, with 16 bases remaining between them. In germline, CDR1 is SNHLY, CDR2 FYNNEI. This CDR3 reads CASSLGTGYHNEQFF. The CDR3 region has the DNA TGTGCCAGCAGTTTAGGCACAGGGTACCACAATGAGCAGTTCTTC.

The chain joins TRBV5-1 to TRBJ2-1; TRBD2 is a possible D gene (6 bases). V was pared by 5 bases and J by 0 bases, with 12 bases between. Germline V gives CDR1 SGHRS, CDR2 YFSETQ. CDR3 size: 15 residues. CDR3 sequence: CASSGDLSSYNEQFF. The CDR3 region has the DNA TGCGCCAGCAGTGGGGACTTGAGCTCCTACAATGAGCAGTTCTTC. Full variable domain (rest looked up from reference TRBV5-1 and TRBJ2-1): KAGVTQTPRYLIKTRGQQVTLSCSPISGHRSVSWYQQTPGQGLQFLFEYFSETQRNKGNFPGRFSGRQFSNSRSEMNVSTLELGDSALYLCASSGDLSSYNEQFFGPGTRLTVL.